This T cell receptor (beta chain) was sequenced in a study of blood T cell repertoires in COVID-19. Source study methods: Estimation of nucleated cell counts relied on the amplification of reference gene primers. Assay used: immunoSEQ multiplex PCR; TCRdb lists only in-frame clones, some missing. V and J calls and clone size are as listed in that table; D and trimming were resolved from the DNA. This repertoire shows roughly 200,000 clones, roughly nine tenths found once; its top ten account for roughly 3.2%. Trimming removed 5 bases from V and 3 bases from J; junction bases left unmatched: 1. The CDR3 is 13 amino acids. Germline V lookup: CDR1 WSHSY, CDR2 SAAADI.

Sequencing was carried out using PBMCs or T cells enriched from blood (not recorded which). The receptor was isolated from a woman between 45 and 60 years old in a cohort exposed to, infected with or recovered from COVID-19 (not recorded which). The V and J genes are TRBV10-2 and TRBJ1-2; TRBD1 matches at 9 bases. CDR3 sequence: CASSRQGDYGYTF. The CDR3 region has the DNA TGCGCCAGCAGTAGACAGGGGGACTATGGCTACACCTTC.